This is a list of T cell receptor beta chains from one sample in a study of blood T cell repertoires in COVID-19. Profiling relied on immunoSEQ multiplex PCR, and the TCRdb table lists in-frame clones only, not all of them. The sample shows about 70,000 clones, 80% to 90% of them seen only once. Sample: peripheral blood. Receptors were obtained from a man aged 45-65 years with active COVID-19. Both conserved end residues are part of each CDR3. D genes are given only for firm matches. The size entry is marked missing in some rows and otherwise reads once, few, many or a size class.

V	D	J	size	CDR3	DNA
TRBV5-1	NA	TRBJ2-2	NA	CASSLLGAGTGELFF	TGCGCCAGCAGCTTGCTGGGGGCGGGCACCGGGGAGCTGTTTTTT
TRBV7-9	NA	TRBJ2-7	NA	CASSNPGRNHEQYF	TGTGCCAGCAGCAACCCGGGGAGGAACCACGAGCAGTACTTC
TRBV7-2	NA	TRBJ1-1	NA	CASSPFYTEAFF	TGTGCCAGCAGCCCCTTTTACACTGAAGCTTTCTTT
TRBV5-1	NA	TRBJ1-1	NA	CASSLASGRGTEAFF	TGCGCCAGCAGCTTGGCCTCGGGCAGGGGTACCGAAGCTTTCTTT
TRBV5-1	NA	TRBJ2-7	NA	CASSFKNSYEQYF	TGCGCCAGCAGCTTCAAAAACTCCTACGAGCAGTACTTC
TRBV5-1	NA	TRBJ1-4	NA	CASSLQGAEKLFF	TGCGCCAGCAGCTTGCAGGGTGCTGAAAAACTGTTTTTT
TRBV9	NA	TRBJ2-3	NA	CASSVAGATDTQYF	TGTGCCAGCAGCGTGGCGGGGGCAACAGATACGCAGTATTTT
TRBV14	TRBD2	TRBJ2-1	NA	CASSQLAGGYNEQFF	TGTGCCAGCAGCCAATTAGCGGGGGGGTACAATGAGCAGTTCTTC
TRBV5-3	NA	TRBJ1-1	NA	CARSFRWAGNTEAFF	TGTGCCAGAAGCTTTCGTTGGGCGGGGAACACTGAAGCTTTCTTT
TRBV27	NA	TRBJ1-2	NA	CASSLSFIPDSDNYGYTF	TGTGCCAGCAGTTTATCCTTCATCCCGGACAGCGATAACTATGGCTACACCTTC
TRBV23-1	NA	TRBJ1-2	NA	CASSHMGVYGYTF	TGCGCCAGCAGTCACATGGGCGTCTATGGCTACACCTTC
TRBV15	TRBD2	TRBJ2-1	NA	CATSRDTGTSGSSYNEQFF	TGTGCCACCAGCAGAGATACTGGGACTAGCGGGAGTTCCTACAATGAGCAGTTCTTC
TRBV10-3	NA	TRBJ2-3	NA	CAIRPEASQADTQYF	TGTGCCATCAGGCCCGAGGCTAGTCAAGCAGATACGCAGTATTTT
TRBV4-1	NA	TRBJ2-7	NA	CASSQASRFYEQYF	TGCGCCAGCAGCCAAGCATCCAGATTCTACGAGCAGTACTTC
TRBV19	NA	TRBJ1-5	NA	CASSIDGGGPQHF	TGTGCCAGTAGTATAGATGGGGGCGGGCCCCAGCATTTT
TRBV7-9	NA	TRBJ1-2	NA	CASTDVGANNYGYTF	TGTGCCAGCACCGACGTGGGGGCCAATAACTATGGCTACACCTTC
TRBV5-6	NA	TRBJ2-7	NA	CASTFRGVNAYEQYF	TGTGCCAGCACCTTTCGGGGAGTCAACGCCTACGAGCAGTACTTC
TRBV10-2	TRBD2	TRBJ2-5	once	CASSESGGETQYF	TGCGCCAGCAGTGAGTCCGGGGGGGAGACCCAGTACTTC
TRBV3-1/TRBV3-2	NA	TRBJ2-2	NA	CASSQPKLNTGELFF	TGTGCCAGCAGCCAACCTAAACTTAACACCGGGGAGCTGTTTTTT
TRBV2	TRBD2	TRBJ2-7	NA	CASRTSGMTYEQYF	TGTGCCAGCAGAACTAGCGGGATGACCTACGAGCAGTACTTC
TRBV4-3	NA	TRBJ1-5	NA	CASSQEARSNQPQHF	TGCGCCAGCAGCCAAGAAGCCAGGTCCAATCAGCCCCAGCATTTT
TRBV9	TRBD1	TRBJ1-1	NA	CASTRDSDMNTEAFF	TGTGCCAGCACCCGGGACAGCGATATGAACACTGAAGCTTTCTTT
TRBV7-9	NA	TRBJ1-1	NA	CASRGVAGMDTEAFF	TGTGCCAGCAGGGGGGTGGCGGGGATGGACACTGAAGCTTTCTTT
TRBV11-3	NA	TRBJ2-1	NA	CASSLDVNNEQFF	TGTGCCAGCAGCTTAGATGTAAACAATGAGCAGTTCTTC
TRBV28	TRBD2	TRBJ2-1	NA	CASSLVSGGDYNEQFF	TGTGCCAGCAGTCTCGTTAGCGGGGGCGACTACAATGAGCAGTTCTTC
TRBV5-1	TRBD1	TRBJ2-3	NA	CASSLGDSVSTDTQYF	TGCGCCAGCAGCTTGGGGGACAGCGTATCCACAGATACGCAGTATTTT
TRBV6-2/TRBV6-3	NA	TRBJ1-2	NA	CASSDSLNYGYTF	TGTGCCAGCAGTGATAGTCTTAACTATGGCTACACCTTC
TRBV3-1/TRBV3-2	TRBD1	TRBJ2-1	few	CASSQEQETGVIGEQFF	TGTGCCAGCAGCCAAGAGCAGGAGACAGGGGTAATCGGGGAGCAGTTCTTC
TRBV4-2	NA	TRBJ1-1	NA	CASSQDEGGTTEAFF	TGTGCCAGCAGCCAAGACGAGGGGGGGACCACTGAAGCTTTCTTT
TRBV10-2	NA	TRBJ2-7	NA	CASRTRGALYEQYF	TGCGCCAGCAGAACCCGGGGGGCGCTTTACGAGCAGTACTTC
TRBV6-5	TRBD1	TRBJ2-5	NA	CASRNPGTGGETQYF	TGTGCCAGCAGGAACCCCGGGACAGGGGGCGAGACCCAGTACTTC
TRBV18	NA	TRBJ2-5	NA	CASSPPQNQETQYF	TGTGCCAGCTCACCACCCCAAAACCAAGAGACCCAGTACTTC
TRBV5-5	NA	TRBJ1-2	NA	CASSPSTGDANYGYTF	TGTGCCAGCAGCCCTTCGACAGGCGACGCTAACTATGGCTACACCTTC
TRBV5-1	NA	TRBJ1-2	NA	CASSLDVYGGITANYGYTF	TGCGCCAGCAGCTTGGATGTGTATGGCGGGATTACAGCTAACTATGGCTACACCTTC
TRBV6-1	NA	TRBJ1-1	NA	CASSESPGITEAFF	TGTGCCAGCAGTGAATCCCCGGGGATAACTGAAGCTTTCTTT
TRBV5-4	TRBD2	TRBJ2-2	NA	CASSLDSGGFTGELFF	TGTGCCAGCAGCTTGGATAGCGGGGGTTTCACCGGGGAGCTGTTTTTT
TRBV27	NA	TRBJ2-7	NA	CASSFGAGAGYEQYF	TGTGCCAGCAGTTTCGGGGCAGGGGCAGGCTACGAGCAGTACTTC
TRBV12-3/TRBV12-4	NA	TRBJ2-3	NA	CASGFSGTDTQYF	TGTGCCAGCGGTTTCAGCGGCACAGATACGCAGTATTTT
TRBV4-3	TRBD2	TRBJ2-5	NA	CASSQEGAGGPGETQYF	TGCGCCAGCAGCCAAGAAGGAGCGGGGGGGCCAGGAGAGACCCAGTACTTC
TRBV5-3	TRBD1	TRBJ1-5	once	CARSTGKKDREKEDSNQPQHF	TGTGCCAGAAGCACCGGAAAAAAGGACAGGGAAAAAGAAGATAGCAATCAGCCCCAGCATTTT
TRBV7-2	TRBD2	TRBJ2-1	NA	CASTPTGLALYNEQFF	TGTGCCAGCACCCCAACGGGACTAGCCCTCTACAATGAGCAGTTCTTC
TRBV4-3	TRBD1	TRBJ2-7	once	CASSQDLTGVNEQYF	TGCGCCAGCAGCCAAGACCTAACAGGGGTCAACGAGCAGTACTTC
TRBV9	NA	TRBJ1-4	NA	CASSTREGKNEKLFF	TGTGCCAGCAGCACCCGGGAGGGGAAAAATGAAAAACTGTTTTTT
TRBV4-3	NA	TRBJ2-1	NA	CASSQGWGGPTEQFF	TGCGCCAGCAGCCAAGGATGGGGGGGGCCGACTGAGCAGTTCTTC
TRBV27	NA	TRBJ2-5	NA	CASSRREKETQYF	TGTGCCAGCAGTAGACGGGAGAAAGAGACCCAGTACTTC
TRBV6-6	NA	TRBJ1-1	few	CASSRGYTEAFF	TGTGCCAGCAGTAGGGGGTACACTGAAGCTTTCTTT
TRBV7-9	NA	TRBJ2-3	NA	CASSLSQVTDTQYF	TGTGCCAGCAGCTTAAGCCAGGTCACAGATACGCAGTATTTT
TRBV5-5	NA	TRBJ1-5	NA	CASSDAVHSNQPQHF	TGTGCCAGCAGCGATGCGGTTCATAGCAATCAGCCCCAGCATTTT
TRBV20-1	NA	TRBJ1-5	NA	CSASSRSPLSNQPQHF	TGCAGTGCTAGTTCGCGGTCCCCCCTCAGCAATCAGCCCCAGCATTTT
TRBV2	NA	TRBJ2-2	NA	CASSDRQTATGELFF	TGTGCCAGCAGTGACCGACAGACAGCCACCGGGGAGCTGTTTTTT
TRBV7-7	TRBD1	TRBJ2-5	NA	CASSLGAGGKTQYF	TGTGCCAGCAGCTTAGGGGCAGGGGGAAAGACCCAGTACTTC
TRBV2	NA	TRBJ2-5	NA	CASSERQEVTQYF	TGTGCCAGCAGTGAAAGGCAGGAGGTGACCCAGTACTTC
TRBV6-6	NA	TRBJ2-1	NA	CASSYEGEQFF	TGTGCCAGCAGTTACGAGGGTGAGCAGTTCTTC
TRBV10-1	TRBD2	TRBJ2-3	NA	CASSPGTSADTQYF	TGCGCCAGCAGCCCCGGGACTAGTGCAGATACGCAGTATTTT
TRBV5-6	TRBD1	TRBJ1-2	few	CASSLGDRAFGYTF	TGTGCCAGCAGCTTGGGGGACAGAGCCTTTGGCTACACCTTC